This T cell receptor (beta chain) was captured in a study of tumor and adjacent non-tumor tissue in lung cancer. Broader study findings: Shorter survival was associated with higher TCR diversity in tumors.

A remark on this clonotype: Its target is not known. Given a much more abundant clone one base away, this may be a read error.

Three rounds of nested PCR, following a modified ARM-PCR protocol, produced the TCRbeta library. From the multiplex PCR reads, TCRdb called clonotypes with MiXCR, one entry per CDR3 protein. The data show approximately 110,000 distinct CDR3 sequences, with around 80% seen just once and more than 35% held by the top ten. The template was RNA from unsorted bulk tissue. The sequenced material came from lung tumor tissue. The clonotype originates from a woman in her fifties or sixties with non-small cell lung cancer.

The CDR3 spells CASRGGRLGTDTQYF. The CDR3 region has the DNA TGTGCCAGCAGGGGAGGGCGACTAGGCACAGATACGCAGTATTTT. This chain links TRBV6-1 with TRBJ2-3; the match to TRBD2 covers 7 bases. Trimming removed 6 bases from V and 1 base from J; junction bases left unmatched: 7. Germline CDR1 MNHNS, CDR2 SASEGT. This CDR3 contains 15 residues.